The rows below give T cell receptor beta chains drawn from one sample of a study of CD8+CD57+ T cells in acquired aplastic anemia. TCRdb independently ran MiXCR on the reads; one entry per CDR3 protein. This table has some 150,000 distinct CDR3 sequences, less than 45% appearing once. Sample: sorted CD4+, CD8+, or CD8+CD57+ T cells (not recorded which) from PBMCs. The receptor source for this set is a human donor in good health, serving as a control. Both conserved end residues are part of each CDR3. The D gene is left open where the match is weak. Not all rows give a size; the values are once, few, many and, for expanded clones, a class.

clone size	V gene	J gene	D gene	CDR3 DNA	CDR3 protein
many	TRBV20-1	TRBJ1-2	-	TGCAGTGCTAGGACGGGGGGTGGGAAAGGCTACACCTTC	CSARTGGGKGYTF
-	TRBV4-2	TRBJ1-4	-	TGTGCCAGCAGCCAAGATGGCCATGCAACTAATGAAAAACTGTTTTTT	CASSQDGHATNEKLFF
-	TRBV24-1	TRBJ2-5	TRBD2	TGTGCCACCAGTGACCCTAGCGGGGGTCAAGAGACCCAGTACTTC	CATSDPSGGQETQYF
-	TRBV25-1	TRBJ2-1	-	TGTGCCAGCTCGGCGGCCGGGACAAGTCGCGCTGAGCAGTTCTTC	CASSAAGTSRAEQFF
-	TRBV19	TRBJ1-3	-	TGTGCCAGTAGTATCGACATTTCTGGAAACACCATATATTTT	CASSIDISGNTIYF
-	TRBV10-3	TRBJ2-7	-	TGTGCCATCAGTAGACTAGCCTACGAGCAGTACTTC	CAISRLAYEQYF
many	TRBV4-2	TRBJ1-1	-	TGTGCCAGCAGCCCACCAGGGGCGTCGGGCACTGAAGCTTTCTTT	CASSPPGASGTEAFF
-	TRBV15	TRBJ1-2	-	TGTGCCACCAGCAGCCGACAAGCCTATGGCTACACCTTC	CATSSRQAYGYTF
-	TRBV7-8	TRBJ2-4	TRBD2	TGTGCCAGCAGCCCGCTGACCCAGGGCGGGGGAAACATTCAGTACTTC	CASSPLTQGGGNIQYF
many	TRBV5-1	TRBJ1-2	-	TGCGCCAGCAGCTTGGCCGGCACAGGGAGGTATGGCTACACCTTC	CASSLAGTGRYGYTF
-	TRBV10-3	TRBJ1-5	-	TGTGCCATCAGTGAGGGGGGGGGCGGGAGCAATCAGCCCCAGCATTTT	CAISEGGGGSNQPQHF
many	TRBV27	TRBJ1-1	-	TGTGCCAGCAGTAACAGGGAACGGAACACTGAAGCTTTCTTT	CASSNRERNTEAFF
many	TRBV7-2	TRBJ1-1	-	TGTGCCAGCAGTTCGGACAGGAACACTGAAGCTTTCTTT	CASSSDRNTEAFF
many	TRBV5-1	TRBJ2-5	-	TGCGCCAGCAGCGGGAGTGGAGGAGAGACCCAGTACTTC	CASSGSGGETQYF
-	TRBV19	TRBJ1-2	TRBD1	TGTGCCAGTAGTCCCCCGTGGGACAGGAGCTATGGCTACACCTTC	CASSPPWDRSYGYTF
many	TRBV9	TRBJ2-2	-	TGTGCCAGCAGGGCGGAGAGGGGATCCGGGGAGCTGTTTTTT	CASRAERGSGELFF
many	TRBV5-1	TRBJ1-1	TRBD1	TGCGCCAGCAGCTTGAGACAGGGGACTGAAGCTTTCTTT	CASSLRQGTEAFF
-	TRBV10-1	TRBJ2-1	TRBD2	TGCGCCAGCAGTTGGGGACTAGCGGGATCAGAGCAGTTCTTC	CASSWGLAGSEQFF
-	TRBV19	TRBJ2-2	TRBD2	TGTGCCAGTAGTGTTGGGAGGGCGAACACCGGGGAGCCGTTTTTT	CASSVGRANTGEPFF
-	TRBV29-1	TRBJ2-7	-	TGCAGCGTCGGCGCTGACGAGCAGTACTTC	CSVGADEQYF
-	TRBV27	TRBJ2-7	TRBD1	TGTGCCAGCAGTTTCTGGGACAGGGCAACCTACGAGCAGTACTTC	CASSFWDRATYEQYF
-	TRBV24-1	TRBJ2-1	TRBD2	TGTGCCACCAGCCAGGCGGGGGGGGACTACTACAATGAGCAGTTCTTC	CATSQAGGDYYNEQFF
-	TRBV19	TRBJ1-2	TRBD1	TGTGCCAGTAGTACGACAGGGATGGAGGGCTACACCTTC	CASSTTGMEGYTF
-	TRBV7-9	TRBJ1-2	-	TGTGCCAGCAGTCAGAAATCCAACAGCTATGGCTACACCTTC	CASSQKSNSYGYTF
-	TRBV7-9	TRBJ2-7	-	TGTGCCAGCAGCTTAGCGGCGGGCTACGAGCAGTACTTC	CASSLAAGYEQYF
many	TRBV27	TRBJ2-7	TRBD1	TGTGCCAGCAGCCGACAGGGTGGGACCTACGAGCAGTACTTC	CASSRQGGTYEQYF
-	TRBV29-1	TRBJ1-1	-	TGCAGCGTTGATTTGGTAAACACTGAAGCTTTCTTT	CSVDLVNTEAFF
-	TRBV3-1	TRBJ1-6	-	TGTGCCAGCAGCCAAGGAGACAGCCCCAATTCACCCCTCCACTTT	CASSQGDSPNSPLHF
-	TRBV29-1	TRBJ1-2	-	TGCAGCGCCCCCTCGGCCAAGGGGCGACGTGGCTACACCTTC	CSAPSAKGRRGYTF
many	TRBV7-9	TRBJ1-3	-	TGTGCCAGCGGTCCGGGACAAGCCTCTGGAAACACCATATATTTT	CASGPGQASGNTIYF
-	TRBV2	TRBJ2-7	-	TGTGCCAGCAGTGAGTTCTTGGACTACGAGCAGTACTTC	CASSEFLDYEQYF
many	TRBV28	TRBJ1-3	-	TGTGCCAGCAGTTTTGGGGGTGGAAACACCATATATTTT	CASSFGGGNTIYF
-	TRBV9	TRBJ1-6	TRBD1	TGTGCCAGCAGCCCACACGGACAGGGGGTAAATTCACCCCTCCGCTTT	CASSPHGQGVNSPLRF
many	TRBV12-3/TRBV12-4	TRBJ2-1	-	TGTGCCATCGCGTTTAGGGTTCCGGGTCGGAATGAGCAGTTCTTC	CAIAFRVPGRNEQFF
-	TRBV29-1	TRBJ1-2	-	TGCAGCGTTACGACAGGTGCCAACTATGGCTACACCTTC	CSVTTGANYGYTF
many	TRBV5-5	TRBJ1-5	-	TGTGCCAGCAGCTTGGAGGCAGGGCTTAGCAATCAGCCCCAGCATTTT	CASSLEAGLSNQPQHF
many	TRBV9	TRBJ2-6	-	TGTGCCAGCAGCGTAGGTCCAGGGGAGGCTGGGGCCAACGTCCTGACTTTC	CASSVGPGEAGANVLTF
many	TRBV6-5	TRBJ2-7	TRBD1	TGTGCCAGCAGTTACCGGGACAGGGGCACCTACGAGCAGTACTTC	CASSYRDRGTYEQYF
-	TRBV5-5	TRBJ1-4	-	TGTGCCAGCAGCTTGTATTGGACTGAAAAACTGTTTTTT	CASSLYWTEKLFF